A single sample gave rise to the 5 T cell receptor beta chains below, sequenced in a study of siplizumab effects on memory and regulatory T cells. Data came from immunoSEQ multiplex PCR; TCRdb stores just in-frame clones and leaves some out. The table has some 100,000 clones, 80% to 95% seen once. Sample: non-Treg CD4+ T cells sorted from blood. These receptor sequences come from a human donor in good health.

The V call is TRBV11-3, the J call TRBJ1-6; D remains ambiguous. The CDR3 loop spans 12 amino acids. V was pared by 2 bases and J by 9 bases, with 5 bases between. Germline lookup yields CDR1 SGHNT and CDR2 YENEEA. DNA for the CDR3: TGTGCCAGCAGCTTACCGATTTCACCCCTCCACTTT. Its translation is CASSLPISPLHF. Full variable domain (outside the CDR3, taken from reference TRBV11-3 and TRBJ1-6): EAGVVQSPRYKIIEKKQPVAFWCNPISGHNTLYWYLQNLGQGPELLIRYENEEAVDDSQLPKDRFSAERLKGVDSTLKIQPAELGDSAVYLCASSLPISPLHFGNGTRLTVT.

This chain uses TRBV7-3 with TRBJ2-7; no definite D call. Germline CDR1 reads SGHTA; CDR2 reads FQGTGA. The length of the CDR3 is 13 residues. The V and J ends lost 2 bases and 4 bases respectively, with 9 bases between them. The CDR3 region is CASSLLVGYEQYF. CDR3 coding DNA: TGTGCCAGCAGCTTACTAGTTGGTTACGAGCAGTACTTC.

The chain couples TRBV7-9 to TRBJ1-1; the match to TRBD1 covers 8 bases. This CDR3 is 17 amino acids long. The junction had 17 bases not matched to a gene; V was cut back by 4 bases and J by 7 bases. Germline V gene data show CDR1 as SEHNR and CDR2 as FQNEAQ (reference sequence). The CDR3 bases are TGTGCCAGCAGCTCAACCGGGACAGGCACACTGAAGGTTGAAGCTTTCTTT. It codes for CASSSTGTGTLKVEAFF.

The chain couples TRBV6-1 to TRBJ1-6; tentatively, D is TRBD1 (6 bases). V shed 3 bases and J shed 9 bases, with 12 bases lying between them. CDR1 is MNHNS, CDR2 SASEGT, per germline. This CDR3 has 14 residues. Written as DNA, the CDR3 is TGTGCCAGCAGTGATTGGGGGCTCGGTTCACCCCTCCACTTT. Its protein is CASSDWGLGSPLHF.

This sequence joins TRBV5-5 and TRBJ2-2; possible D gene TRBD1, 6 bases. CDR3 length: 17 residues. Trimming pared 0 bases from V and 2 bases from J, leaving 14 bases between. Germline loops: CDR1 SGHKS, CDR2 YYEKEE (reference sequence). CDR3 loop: CASSLEGTTTNTGELFF. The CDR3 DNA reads TGTGCCAGCAGCTTGGAGGGGACAACTACAAACACCGGGGAGCTGTTTTTT.